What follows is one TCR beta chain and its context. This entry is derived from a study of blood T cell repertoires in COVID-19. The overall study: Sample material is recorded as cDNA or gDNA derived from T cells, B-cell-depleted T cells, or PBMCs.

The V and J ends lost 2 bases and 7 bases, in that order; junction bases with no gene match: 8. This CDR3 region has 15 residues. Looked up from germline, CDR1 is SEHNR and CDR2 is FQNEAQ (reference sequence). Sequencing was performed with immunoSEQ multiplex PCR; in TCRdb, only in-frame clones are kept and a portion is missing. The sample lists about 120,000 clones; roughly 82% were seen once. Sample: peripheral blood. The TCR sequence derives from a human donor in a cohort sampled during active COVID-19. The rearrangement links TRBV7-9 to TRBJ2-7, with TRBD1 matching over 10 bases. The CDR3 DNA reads TGTGCCAGCAGCTTACAGGGACAGGGGAGAGGAGAGCAGTACTTC. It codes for CASSLQGQGRGEQYF.